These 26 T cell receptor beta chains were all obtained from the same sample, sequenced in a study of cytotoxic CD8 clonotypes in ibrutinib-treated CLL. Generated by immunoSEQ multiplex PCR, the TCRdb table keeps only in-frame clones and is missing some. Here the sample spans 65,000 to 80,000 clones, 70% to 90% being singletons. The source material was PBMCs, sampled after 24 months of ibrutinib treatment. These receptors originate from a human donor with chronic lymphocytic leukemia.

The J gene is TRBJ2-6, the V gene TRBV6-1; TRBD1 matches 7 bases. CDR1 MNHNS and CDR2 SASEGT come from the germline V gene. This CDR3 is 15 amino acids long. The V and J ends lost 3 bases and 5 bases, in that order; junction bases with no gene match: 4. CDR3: CASSEQTGRANVLTF. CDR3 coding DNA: TGTGCCAGCAGTGAGCAGACAGGGCGGGCCAACGTCCTGACTTTC.

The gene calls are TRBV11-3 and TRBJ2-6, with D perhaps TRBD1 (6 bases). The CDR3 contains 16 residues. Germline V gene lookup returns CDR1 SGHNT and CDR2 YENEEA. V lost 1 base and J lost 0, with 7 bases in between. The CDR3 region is CASSLGQDSGANVLTF. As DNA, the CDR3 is TGTGCCAGCAGCTTAGGACAGGACTCTGGGGCCAACGTCCTGACTTTC.

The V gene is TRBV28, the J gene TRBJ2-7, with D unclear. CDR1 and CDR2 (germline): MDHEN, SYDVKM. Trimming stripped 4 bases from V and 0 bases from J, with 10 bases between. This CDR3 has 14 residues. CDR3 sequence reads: CASSSGSYSYEQYF. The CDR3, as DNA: TGTGCCAGCAGTTCCGGATCCTACTCCTACGAGCAGTACTTC.

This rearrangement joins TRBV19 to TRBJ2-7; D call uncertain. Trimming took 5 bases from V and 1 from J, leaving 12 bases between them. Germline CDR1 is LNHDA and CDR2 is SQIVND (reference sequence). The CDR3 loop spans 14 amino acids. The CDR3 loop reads CASSPFMDSYEQYF. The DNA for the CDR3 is TGTGCCAGTAGTCCCTTCATGGATTCCTACGAGCAGTACTTC.

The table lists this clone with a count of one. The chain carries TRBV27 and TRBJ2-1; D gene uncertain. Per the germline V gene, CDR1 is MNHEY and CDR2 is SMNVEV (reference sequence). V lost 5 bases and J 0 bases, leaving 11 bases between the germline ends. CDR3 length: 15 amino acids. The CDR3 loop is CASSKSESSYNEQFF. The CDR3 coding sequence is TGTGCCAGCAGTAAATCTGAGAGCTCCTACAATGAGCAGTTCTTC.

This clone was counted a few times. The CDR3 reads CASSIRDRDYNEQFF. In DNA, the CDR3 is TGTGCCAGCAGCATCCGGGACAGGGACTACAATGAGCAGTTCTTC. V usage is TRBV11-2 and J usage is TRBJ2-1; 9 bases match TRBD1. The germline V gene has CDR1 SGHAT and CDR2 FQNNGV. The CDR3 totals 15 residues. The ends lost 5 bases at V and 3 bases at J; junction bases unmatched: 5.

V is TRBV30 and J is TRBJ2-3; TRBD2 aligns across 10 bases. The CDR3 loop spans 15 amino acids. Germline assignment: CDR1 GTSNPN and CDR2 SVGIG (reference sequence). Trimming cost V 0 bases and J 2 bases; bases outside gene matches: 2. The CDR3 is CAWSVLAGSTDTQYF. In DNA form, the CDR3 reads TGTGCCTGGAGTGTACTAGCGGGATCCACAGATACGCAGTATTTT.

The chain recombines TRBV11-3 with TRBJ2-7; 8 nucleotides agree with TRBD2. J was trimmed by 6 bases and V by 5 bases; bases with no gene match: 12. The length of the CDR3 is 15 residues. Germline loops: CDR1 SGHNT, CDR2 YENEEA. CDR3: CASSPKGPGRVEQYF. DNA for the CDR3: TGTGCCAGCAGCCCCAAGGGCCCCGGGAGGGTCGAGCAGTACTTC. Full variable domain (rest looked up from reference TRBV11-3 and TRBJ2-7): EAGVVQSPRYKIIEKKQPVAFWCNPISGHNTLYWYLQNLGQGPELLIRYENEEAVDDSQLPKDRFSAERLKGVDSTLKIQPAELGDSAVYLCASSPKGPGRVEQYFGPGTRLTVT.

The CDR3 region is CASSLDAWGAAYFTDTQYF. CDR3 sequence (DNA): TGTGCCAGCAGCTTAGATGCATGGGGAGCGGCGTACTTCACAGATACGCAGTATTTT. The chain recombines TRBV11-2 with TRBJ2-3, with a tentative D call TRBD2 (5 bases). The germline V gene encodes CDR1 SGHAT and CDR2 FQNNGV. This CDR3 comprises 19 residues. The V gene lost 0 bases and the J gene lost 2 bases, with 21 bases spanning the gap.

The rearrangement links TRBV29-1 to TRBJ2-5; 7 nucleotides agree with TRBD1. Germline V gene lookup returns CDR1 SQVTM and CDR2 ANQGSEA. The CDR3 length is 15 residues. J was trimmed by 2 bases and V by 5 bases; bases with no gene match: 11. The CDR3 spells CSVTGTDSLQETQYF. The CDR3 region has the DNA TGCAGCGTTACCGGGACAGACAGTTTACAAGAGACCCAGTACTTC.

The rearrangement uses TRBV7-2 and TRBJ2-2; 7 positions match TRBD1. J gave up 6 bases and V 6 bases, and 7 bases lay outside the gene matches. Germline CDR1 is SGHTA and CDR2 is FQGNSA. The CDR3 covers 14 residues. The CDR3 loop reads CASSKQGSSGELFF. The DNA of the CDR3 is TGTGCCAGCAGTAAACAGGGGTCTTCCGGGGAGCTGTTTTTT.

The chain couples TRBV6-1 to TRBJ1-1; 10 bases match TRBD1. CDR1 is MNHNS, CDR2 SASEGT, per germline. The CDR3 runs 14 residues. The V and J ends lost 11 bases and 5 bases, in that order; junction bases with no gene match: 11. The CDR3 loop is CAGTGTGAVTEAFF. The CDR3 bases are TGTGCCGGTACCGGGACAGGGGCGGTGACTGAAGCTTTCTTT.

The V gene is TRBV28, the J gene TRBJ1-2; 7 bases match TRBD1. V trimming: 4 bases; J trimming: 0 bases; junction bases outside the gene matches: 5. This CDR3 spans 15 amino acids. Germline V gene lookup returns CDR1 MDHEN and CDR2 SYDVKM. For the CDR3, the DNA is TGTGCCAGCAGTTCCCACGGACAGGCTAACTATGGCTACACCTTC. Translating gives CASSSHGQANYGYTF.

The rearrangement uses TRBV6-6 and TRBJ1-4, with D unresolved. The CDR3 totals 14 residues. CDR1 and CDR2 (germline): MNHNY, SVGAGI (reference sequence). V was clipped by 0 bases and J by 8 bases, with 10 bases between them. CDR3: CASSYSIGGEKLFF. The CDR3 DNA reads TGTGCCAGCAGTTACTCGATCGGAGGGGAAAAACTGTTTTTT.

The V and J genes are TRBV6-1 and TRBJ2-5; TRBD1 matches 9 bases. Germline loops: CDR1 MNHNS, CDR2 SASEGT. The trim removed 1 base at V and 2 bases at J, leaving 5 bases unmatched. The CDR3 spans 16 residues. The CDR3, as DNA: TGTGCCAGCAGTGAAGGGAACAGGGGGCCTCAAGAGACCCAGTACTTC. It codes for CASSEGNRGPQETQYF.

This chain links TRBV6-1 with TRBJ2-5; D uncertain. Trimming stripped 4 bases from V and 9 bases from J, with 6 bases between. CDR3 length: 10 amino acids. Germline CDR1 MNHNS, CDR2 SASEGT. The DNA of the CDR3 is TGTGCCAGCAGTGGGACGTCCCAGTACTTC. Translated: CASSGTSQYF.

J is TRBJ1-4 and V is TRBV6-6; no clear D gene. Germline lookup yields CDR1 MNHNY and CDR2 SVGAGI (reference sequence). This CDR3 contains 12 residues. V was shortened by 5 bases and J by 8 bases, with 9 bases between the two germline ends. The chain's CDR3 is CASSPDREKLFF. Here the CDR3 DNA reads TGTGCCAGCAGTCCCGACCGGGAAAAACTGTTTTTT.

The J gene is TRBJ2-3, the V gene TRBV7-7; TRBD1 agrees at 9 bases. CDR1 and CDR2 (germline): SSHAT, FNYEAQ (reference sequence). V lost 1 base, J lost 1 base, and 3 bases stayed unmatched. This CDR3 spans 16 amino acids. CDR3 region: CASSLGGDRGTDTQYF. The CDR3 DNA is TGTGCCAGCAGCTTAGGAGGGGACAGGGGCACAGATACGCAGTATTTT.

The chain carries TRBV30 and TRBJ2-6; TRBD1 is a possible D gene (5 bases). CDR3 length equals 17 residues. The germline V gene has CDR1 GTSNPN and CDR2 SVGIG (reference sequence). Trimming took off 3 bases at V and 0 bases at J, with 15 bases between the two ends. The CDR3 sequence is CAWRLRVMSSGANVLTF. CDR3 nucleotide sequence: TGTGCCTGGAGACTCAGGGTTATGAGCTCTGGGGCCAACGTCCTGACTTTC.

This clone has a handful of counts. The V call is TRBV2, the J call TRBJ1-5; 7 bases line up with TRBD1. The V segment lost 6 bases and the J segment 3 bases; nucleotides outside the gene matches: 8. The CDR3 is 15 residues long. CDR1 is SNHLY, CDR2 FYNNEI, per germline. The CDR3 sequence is CASSQLTGINQPQHF. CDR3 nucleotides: TGTGCCAGCAGCCAACTGACAGGGATCAATCAGCCCCAGCATTTT.

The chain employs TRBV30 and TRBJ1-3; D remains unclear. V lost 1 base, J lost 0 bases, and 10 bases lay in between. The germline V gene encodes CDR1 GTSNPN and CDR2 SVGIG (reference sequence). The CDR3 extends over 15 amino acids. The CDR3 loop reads CAWSDGRRSGNTIYF. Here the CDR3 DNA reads TGTGCCTGGAGTGATGGTCGGCGCTCTGGAAACACCATATATTTT.

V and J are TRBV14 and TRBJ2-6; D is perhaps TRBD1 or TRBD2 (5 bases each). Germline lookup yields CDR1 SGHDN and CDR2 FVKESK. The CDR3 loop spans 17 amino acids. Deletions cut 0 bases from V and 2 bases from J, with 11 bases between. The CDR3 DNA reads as TGTGCCAGCAGCCAAGAGTGGGGGACGCCTGGGGCCAACGTCCTGACTTTC. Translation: CASSQEWGTPGANVLTF.

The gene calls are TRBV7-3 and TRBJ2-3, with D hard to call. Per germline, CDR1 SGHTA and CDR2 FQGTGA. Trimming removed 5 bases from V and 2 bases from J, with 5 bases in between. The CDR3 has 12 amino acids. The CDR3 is CASSQDTDTQYF. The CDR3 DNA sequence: TGTGCCAGCAGCCAAGACACAGATACGCAGTATTTT.

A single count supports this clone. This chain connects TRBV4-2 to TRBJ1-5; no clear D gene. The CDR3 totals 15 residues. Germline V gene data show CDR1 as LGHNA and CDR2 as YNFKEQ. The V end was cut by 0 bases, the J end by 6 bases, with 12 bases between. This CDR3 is CASSQEALLSQPQHF. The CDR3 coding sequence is TGTGCCAGCAGCCAAGAAGCCCTGCTTAGTCAGCCCCAGCATTTT.

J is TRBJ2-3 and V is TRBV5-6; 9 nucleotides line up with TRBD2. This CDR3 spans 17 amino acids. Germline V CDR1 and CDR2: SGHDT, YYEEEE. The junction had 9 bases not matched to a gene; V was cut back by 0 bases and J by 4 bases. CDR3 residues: CASSLAGLAGVPDTQYF. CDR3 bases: TGTGCCAGCAGCTTGGCCGGGTTAGCGGGAGTGCCAGATACGCAGTATTTT. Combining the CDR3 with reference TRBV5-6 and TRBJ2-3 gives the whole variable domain DAGVTQSPTHLIKTRGQQVTLRCSPKSGHDTVSWYQQALGQGPQFIFQYYEEEERQRGNFPDRFSGHQFPNYSSELNVNALLLGDSALYLCASSLAGLAGVPDTQYFGPGTRLTVL.

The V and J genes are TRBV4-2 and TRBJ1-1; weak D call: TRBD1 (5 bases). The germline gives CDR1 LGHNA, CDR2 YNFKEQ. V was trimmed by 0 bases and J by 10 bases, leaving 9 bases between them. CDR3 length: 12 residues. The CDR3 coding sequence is TGTGCCAGCAGCCAAGAGGCGGACACAGCTTTCTTT. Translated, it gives CASSQEADTAFF.